These 14 T cell receptor beta chains share one sample of origin, sequenced in a study of neurological immune-mediated disorders. TCRdb re-analysed the 5' RACE reads in MiXCR, keeping a single row per CDR3 protein. In the table there are tens of thousands of distinct CDR3 sequences, around 3.8% of which are singletons. Sequenced material: CD4+ T cells from blood. The receptor set was obtained from a middle-aged woman with multiple sclerosis.

In its sample, this clonotype was seen many times. The chain joins TRBV5-1 to TRBJ1-1, with 7 bases matching TRBD1. CDR1 and CDR2 from the germline V gene are SGHRS and YFSETQ. There are 16 residues in the CDR3. The V segment lost 4 bases and the J segment 7 bases; nucleotides outside the gene matches: 16. The CDR3: CASSPDPGTEFGEAFF. The CDR3 nucleotides are TGCGCCAGCAGCCCGGATCCCGGGACAGAGTTCGGTGAAGCTTTCTTT.

This clonotype was seen many times. This rearrangement joins TRBV6-1 to TRBJ2-2; a weak D match, TRBD2 (5 bases). Germline-derived CDR1 and CDR2 are MNHNS and SASEGT. V gave up 3 bases and J gave up 3 bases, with 8 bases separating them. The CDR3 sequence is 14 residues long. The chain's CDR3 is CASSELGDTGELFF. The CDR3 DNA follows: TGTGCCAGCAGTGAGTTGGGAGACACCGGGGAGCTGTTTTTT.

CDR3 DNA: TGTGCCAGCAGTGAAAGACGGAGCTCTGGGGCCAACGTCCTGACTTTC. It yields the protein CASSERRSSGANVLTF. V gene TRBV6-1 combines with J gene TRBJ2-6; D call uncertain. The CDR3 is 16 residues long. Trimming took off 2 bases at V and 0 bases at J, with 8 bases between the two ends. Per germline, CDR1 MNHNS and CDR2 SASEGT.

This clonotype was picked up a small number of times. This chain joins TRBV29-1 and TRBJ1-4; D is undetermined. The V end was cut by 7 bases, the J end by 0 bases, with 12 bases between. The germline V gene encodes CDR1 SQVTM and CDR2 ANQGSEA. The CDR3 loop spans 14 amino acids. CDR3: CSAWTGATNEKLFF. The CDR3 DNA reads TGCAGCGCTTGGACCGGTGCAACTAATGAAAAACTGTTTTTT.

This clonotype showed up just a few times. This chain joins TRBV6-5 and TRBJ1-1; D call uncertain. CDR3 length: 13 residues. Trimming shortened V by 2 bases and J by 1 base, and 5 bases separated the two germline ends. Germline-derived CDR1 and CDR2 are MNHEY and SVGAGI. The DNA of the CDR3 is TGTGCCAGCAGTTACAATCCGAACACTGAAGCTTTCTTT. This gives the protein CASSYNPNTEAFF.

This clonotype was counted ten times or more. The chain has TRBV7-9 and TRBJ2-7; 10 nucleotides line up with TRBD1. J lost 0 bases, V lost 5 bases, and 7 bases had no gene match. This CDR3 is 16 amino acids long. CDR1 and CDR2 (germline): SEHNR, FQNEAQ (reference sequence). The CDR3 sequence is CASSQPGDRGSYEQYF. The CDR3 DNA sequence: TGTGCCAGCAGCCAACCCGGGGACAGGGGCTCCTACGAGCAGTACTTC.

At least ten counts were recorded for this clonotype. The chain recombines TRBV6-1 with TRBJ2-7; D remains unclear. Between the trimmed V and J ends, which lost 5 bases and 3 bases, there was a span of 11 bases. The CDR3 is made up of 13 amino acids. Looked up from germline, CDR1 is MNHNS and CDR2 is SASEGT. CDR3 residues: CASSRTYYYEQYF. CDR3 DNA sequence: TGTGCCAGCAGTCGGACGTACTACTACGAGCAGTACTTC.

This clonotype was seen at least ten times. The V gene is TRBV5-6, the J gene TRBJ1-2; D ambiguous. Trimming shortened V by 0 bases and J by 4 bases, and 7 bases separated the two germline ends. Germline lookup yields CDR1 SGHDT and CDR2 YYEEEE. The CDR3 extends over 13 amino acids. Here the CDR3 DNA reads TGTGCCAGCAGCTTGGCCCGGGGCTATGGCTACACCTTC. Translation: CASSLARGYGYTF. Supplemented by reference TRBV5-6 and TRBJ1-2, the full variable domain reads DAGVTQSPTHLIKTRGQQVTLRCSPKSGHDTVSWYQQALGQGPQFIFQYYEEEERQRGNFPDRFSGHQFPNYSSELNVNALLLGDSALYLCASSLARGYGYTFGSGTRLTVV.

There are many counts of this clonotype. The chain links TRBV5-1 to TRBJ1-1; weak D call: TRBD1 (6 bases). Trimming took off 4 bases at V and 2 bases at J, with 15 bases between the two ends. Germline CDR1 reads SGHRS; CDR2 reads YFSETQ. The CDR3 totals 15 residues. The CDR3 DNA follows: TGCGCCAGCAGCCCCTACACAGGGTTCAACACTGAAGCTTTCTTT. Residues: CASSPYTGFNTEAFF.

This clonotype was seen ten or more times. The V gene is TRBV12-3 or TRBV12-4, the J gene TRBJ1-2, with 7 bases matching TRBD1. With 5 bases clipped from V and 6 bases from J, the junction kept 6 bases outside the gene matches. There are 13 residues in the CDR3. The CDR3 here is CASSIFDRDGYTF. CDR3 DNA: TGTGCCAGCAGTATCTTCGACAGGGATGGCTACACCTTC.

This clonotype was detected many times. This chain uses TRBV7-9 with TRBJ2-1; 9 positions agree with TRBD1. V was pared by 9 bases and J by 1 base, with 7 bases of the junction left unmatched. The CDR3 has 15 residues. Germline-derived CDR1 and CDR2 are SEHNR and FQNEAQ (reference sequence). The CDR3 region is CASRTDRGSYNEQFF. The CDR3 nucleotides are TGTGCCAGTAGAACTGACAGGGGGTCCTACAATGAGCAGTTCTTC.

This clonotype was observed at least ten times. The chain uses TRBV20-1 and TRBJ2-1; no definite D call. The length of the CDR3 is 12 residues. Germline-derived CDR1 and CDR2 are DFQATT and SNEGSKA (reference sequence). Trimming shortened V by 3 bases and J by 13 bases, and 16 bases separated the two germline ends. In nucleotides, the CDR3 is TGCAGTGCTAGTATAGGAACCCAACGACAGTTCTTC. Amino acid sequence: CSASIGTQRQFF.

This clonotype showed up many times. This chain uses TRBV5-1 with TRBJ2-2; TRBD1 aligns across 10 bases. This CDR3 has 15 amino acids. The V gene's germline CDR1 is SGHRS and CDR2 YFSETQ. V shed 4 bases, J shed 3 bases, and the junction held 3 bases outside the gene matches. The CDR3 DNA is TGCGCCAGCAGCGTGACAGGGGGCGACACCGGGGAGCTGTTTTTT. Translated, it gives CASSVTGGDTGELFF.

This clonotype was counted at least ten times. The J gene is TRBJ2-3, the V gene TRBV29-1; 13 bases are shared with TRBD2. In germline, CDR1 is SQVTM, CDR2 ANQGSEA. J lost 5 bases, V lost 7 bases, and 9 bases had no gene match. This CDR3 has 15 amino acids. DNA for the CDR3: TGCAGCGGGAGAACTAGCGGGGGGGCGGTAGATACGCAGTATTTT. This translates into CSGRTSGGAVDTQYF.